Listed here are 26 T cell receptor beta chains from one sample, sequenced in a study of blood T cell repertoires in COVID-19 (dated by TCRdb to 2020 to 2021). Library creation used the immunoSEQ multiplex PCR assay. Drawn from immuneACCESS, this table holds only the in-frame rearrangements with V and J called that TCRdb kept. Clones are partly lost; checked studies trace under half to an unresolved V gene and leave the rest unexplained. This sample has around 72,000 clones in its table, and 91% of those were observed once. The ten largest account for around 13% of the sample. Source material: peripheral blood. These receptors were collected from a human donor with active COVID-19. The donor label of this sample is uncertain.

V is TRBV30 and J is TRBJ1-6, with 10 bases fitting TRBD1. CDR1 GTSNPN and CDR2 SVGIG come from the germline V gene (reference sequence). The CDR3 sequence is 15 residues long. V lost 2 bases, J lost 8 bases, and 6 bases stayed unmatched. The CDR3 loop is CAWSWGDRGDSPLHF. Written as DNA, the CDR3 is TGTGCCTGGAGTTGGGGGGACAGGGGTGATTCACCCCTCCACTTT.

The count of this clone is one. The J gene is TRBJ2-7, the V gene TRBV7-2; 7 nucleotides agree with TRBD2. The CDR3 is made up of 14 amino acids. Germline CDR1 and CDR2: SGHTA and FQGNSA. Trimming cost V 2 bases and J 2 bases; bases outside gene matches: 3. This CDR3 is CASSLTSVTYEQYF. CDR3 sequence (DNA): TGTGCCAGCAGCTTAACTAGCGTCACCTACGAGCAGTACTTC.

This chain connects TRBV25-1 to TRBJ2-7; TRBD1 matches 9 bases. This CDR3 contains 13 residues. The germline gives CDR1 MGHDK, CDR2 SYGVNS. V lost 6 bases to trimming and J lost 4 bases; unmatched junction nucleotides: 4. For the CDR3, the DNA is TGTGCCAGCAGGAGGGACAGGGCGTACGAGCAGTACTTC. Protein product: CASRRDRAYEQYF.

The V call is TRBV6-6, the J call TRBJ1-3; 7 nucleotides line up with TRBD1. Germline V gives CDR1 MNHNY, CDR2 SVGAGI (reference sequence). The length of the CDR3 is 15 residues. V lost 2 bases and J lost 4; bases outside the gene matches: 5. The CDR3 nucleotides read TGTGCCAGCAGTTACGCAGACAGGGTCGGAAACACCATATATTTT. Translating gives CASSYADRVGNTIYF.

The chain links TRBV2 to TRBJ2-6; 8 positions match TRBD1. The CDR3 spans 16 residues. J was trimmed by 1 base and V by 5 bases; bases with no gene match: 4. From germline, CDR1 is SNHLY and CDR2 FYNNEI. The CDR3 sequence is CASSSGQGSGANVLTF. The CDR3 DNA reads TGTGCCAGCAGTTCCGGACAGGGTTCTGGGGCCAACGTCCTGACTTTC.

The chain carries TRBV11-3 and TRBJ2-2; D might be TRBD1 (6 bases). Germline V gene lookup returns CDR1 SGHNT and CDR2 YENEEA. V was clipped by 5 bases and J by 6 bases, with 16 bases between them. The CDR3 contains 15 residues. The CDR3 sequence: CASSGIVAGAGELFF. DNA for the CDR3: TGTGCCAGCAGCGGAATAGTGGCAGGGGCCGGGGAGCTGTTTTTT.

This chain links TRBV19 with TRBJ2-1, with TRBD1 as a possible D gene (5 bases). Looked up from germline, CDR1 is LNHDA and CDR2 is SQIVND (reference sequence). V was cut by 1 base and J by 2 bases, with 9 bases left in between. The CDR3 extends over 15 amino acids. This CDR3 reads CASSIGRATYNEQFF. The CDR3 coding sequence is TGTGCCAGTAGTATAGGCAGGGCTACCTACAATGAGCAGTTCTTC.

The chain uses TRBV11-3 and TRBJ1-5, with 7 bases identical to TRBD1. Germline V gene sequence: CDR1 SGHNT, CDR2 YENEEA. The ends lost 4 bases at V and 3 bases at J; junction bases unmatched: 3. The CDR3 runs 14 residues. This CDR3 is CASSSGTVNQPQHF. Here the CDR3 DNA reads TGTGCCAGCAGCTCCGGGACAGTCAATCAGCCCCAGCATTTT.

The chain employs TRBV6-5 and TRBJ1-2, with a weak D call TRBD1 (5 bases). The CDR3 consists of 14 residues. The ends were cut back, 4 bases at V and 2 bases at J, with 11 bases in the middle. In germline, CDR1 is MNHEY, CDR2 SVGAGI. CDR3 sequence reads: CASSFSQGNYGYTF. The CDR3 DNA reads TGTGCCAGCAGTTTTAGCCAGGGAAACTATGGCTACACCTTC.

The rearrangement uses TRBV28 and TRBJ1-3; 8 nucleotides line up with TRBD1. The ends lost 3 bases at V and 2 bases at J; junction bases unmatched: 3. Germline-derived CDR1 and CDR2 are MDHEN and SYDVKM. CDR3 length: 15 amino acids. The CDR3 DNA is TGTGCCAGCAGTTTCCAGGGGGCAGCTGGAAACACCATATATTTT. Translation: CASSFQGAAGNTIYF.

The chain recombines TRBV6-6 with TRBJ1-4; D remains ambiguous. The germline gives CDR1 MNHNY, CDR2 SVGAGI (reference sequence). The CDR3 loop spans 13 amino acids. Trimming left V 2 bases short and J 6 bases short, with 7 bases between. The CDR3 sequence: CASSYRQYEKLFF. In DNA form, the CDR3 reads TGTGCCAGCAGTTACCGACAATATGAAAAACTGTTTTTT.

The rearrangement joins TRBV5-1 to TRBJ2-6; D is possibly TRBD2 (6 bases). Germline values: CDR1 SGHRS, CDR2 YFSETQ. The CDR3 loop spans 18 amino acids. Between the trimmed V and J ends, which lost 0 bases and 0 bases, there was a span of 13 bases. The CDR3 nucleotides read TGCGCCAGCAGCTTGGCCTTACCCGGGAGCTCTGGGGCCAACGTCCTGACTTTC. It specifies CASSLALPGSSGANVLTF.

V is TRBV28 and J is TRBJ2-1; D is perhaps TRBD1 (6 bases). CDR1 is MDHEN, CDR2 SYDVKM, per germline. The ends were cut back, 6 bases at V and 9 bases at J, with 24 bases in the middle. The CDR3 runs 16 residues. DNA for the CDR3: TGTGCCAGCAGACTCGCCGCCCCAGGGGTGTTGGGTGAGCAGTTCTTC. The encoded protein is CASRLAAPGVLGEQFF.

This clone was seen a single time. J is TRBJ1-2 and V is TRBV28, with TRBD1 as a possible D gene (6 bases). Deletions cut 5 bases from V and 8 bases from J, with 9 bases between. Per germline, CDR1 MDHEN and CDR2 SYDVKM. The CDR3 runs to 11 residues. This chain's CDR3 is CASSPGVGYTF. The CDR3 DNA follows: TGTGCCAGCAGTCCAGGGGTAGGCTACACCTTC.

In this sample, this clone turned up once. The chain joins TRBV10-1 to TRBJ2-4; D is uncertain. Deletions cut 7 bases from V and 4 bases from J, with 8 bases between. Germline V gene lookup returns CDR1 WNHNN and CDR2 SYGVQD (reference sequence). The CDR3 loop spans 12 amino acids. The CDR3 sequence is CASTWRKNIQYF. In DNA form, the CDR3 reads TGCGCCAGCACCTGGAGAAAAAACATTCAGTACTTC.

The CDR3 DNA sequence: TGTGCCCTCGGAGGGTATACCGGGGAGCTGTTTTTT. Translating it yields CALGGYTGELFF. The chain uses TRBV28 and TRBJ2-2; tentatively, D is TRBD2 (6 bases). The CDR3 runs 12 residues. V was pared by 11 bases and J by 5 bases, with 12 bases between. Germline CDR1 and CDR2: MDHEN and SYDVKM.

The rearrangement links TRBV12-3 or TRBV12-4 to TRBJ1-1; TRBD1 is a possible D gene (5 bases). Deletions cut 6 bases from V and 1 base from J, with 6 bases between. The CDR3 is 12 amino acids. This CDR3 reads CASRGGNTEAFF. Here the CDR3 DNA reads TGTGCCAGCAGGGGGGGGAACACTGAAGCTTTCTTT.

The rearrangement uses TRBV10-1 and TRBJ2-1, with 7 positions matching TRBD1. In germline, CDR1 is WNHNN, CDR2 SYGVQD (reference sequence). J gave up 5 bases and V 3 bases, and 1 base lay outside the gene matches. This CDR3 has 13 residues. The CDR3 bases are TGCGCCAGCAGTGAAACAGGGGACAATGAGCAGTTCTTC. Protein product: CASSETGDNEQFF.

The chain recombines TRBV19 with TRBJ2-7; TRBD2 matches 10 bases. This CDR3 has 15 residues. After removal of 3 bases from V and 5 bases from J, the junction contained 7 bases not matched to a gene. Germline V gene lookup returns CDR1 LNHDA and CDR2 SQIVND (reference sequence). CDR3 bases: TGTGCCAGTAGTATGGGGGCTAGCGGGAGCCACGAGCAGTACTTC. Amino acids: CASSMGASGSHEQYF.

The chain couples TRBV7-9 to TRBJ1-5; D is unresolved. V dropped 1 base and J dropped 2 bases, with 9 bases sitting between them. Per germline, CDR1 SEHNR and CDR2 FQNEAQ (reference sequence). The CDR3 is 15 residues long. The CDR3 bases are TGTGCCAGCAGCTTAGGTCCTCTTCGCAATCAGCCCCAGCATTTT. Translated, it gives CASSLGPLRNQPQHF.

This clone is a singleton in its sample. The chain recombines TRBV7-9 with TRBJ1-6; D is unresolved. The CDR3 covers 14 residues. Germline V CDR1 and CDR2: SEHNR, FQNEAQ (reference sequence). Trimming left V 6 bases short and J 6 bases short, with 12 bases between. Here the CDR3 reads CASRSQDSNSPLHF. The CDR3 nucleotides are TGTGCCAGCAGGTCCCAGGATAGTAATTCACCCCTCCACTTT.

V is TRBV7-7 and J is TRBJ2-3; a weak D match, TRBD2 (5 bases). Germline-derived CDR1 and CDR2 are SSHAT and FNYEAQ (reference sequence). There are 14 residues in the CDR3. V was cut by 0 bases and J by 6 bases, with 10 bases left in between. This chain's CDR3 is CASSLAGVLDTQYF. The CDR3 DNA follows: TGTGCCAGCAGCTTAGCGGGAGTTTTGGATACGCAGTATTTT.

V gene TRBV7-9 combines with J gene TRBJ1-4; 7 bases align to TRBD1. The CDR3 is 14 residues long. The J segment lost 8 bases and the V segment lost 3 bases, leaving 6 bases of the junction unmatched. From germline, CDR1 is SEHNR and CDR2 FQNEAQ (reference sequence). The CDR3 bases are TGTGCCAGCAGCTTTGACAGGGTCCAAGAAAAACTGTTTTTT. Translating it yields CASSFDRVQEKLFF.

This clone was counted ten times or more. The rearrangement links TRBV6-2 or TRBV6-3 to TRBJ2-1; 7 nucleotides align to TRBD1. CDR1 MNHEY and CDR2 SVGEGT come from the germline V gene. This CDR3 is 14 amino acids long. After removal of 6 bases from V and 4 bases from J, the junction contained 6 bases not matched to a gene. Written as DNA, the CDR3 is TGTGCCAGCAGCCTCACAGGGGAGTACAATGAGCAGTTCTTC. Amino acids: CASSLTGEYNEQFF.

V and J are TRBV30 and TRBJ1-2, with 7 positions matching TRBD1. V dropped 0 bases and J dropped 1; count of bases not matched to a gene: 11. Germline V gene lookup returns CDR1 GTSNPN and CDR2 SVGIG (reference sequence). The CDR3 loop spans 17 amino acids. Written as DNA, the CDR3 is TGTGCCTGGAGTGTACCAATGACAGGGACTTATAACTATGGCTACACCTTC. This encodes CAWSVPMTGTYNYGYTF.

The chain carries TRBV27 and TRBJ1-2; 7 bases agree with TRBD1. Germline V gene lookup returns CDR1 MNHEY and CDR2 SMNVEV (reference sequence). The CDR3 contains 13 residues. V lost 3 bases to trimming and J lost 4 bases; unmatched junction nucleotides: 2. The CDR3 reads CASSFGQAYGYTF. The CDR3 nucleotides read TGTGCCAGCAGTTTCGGACAGGCCTATGGCTACACCTTC.